This TCR beta chain was identified in a study of T cell changes during pregnancy in multiple sclerosis. TCRdb's copy holds only in-frame clones and misses some; the assay was immunoSEQ multiplex PCR. This sample has over 35,000 clones, with 91% found just once. Germline V lookup: CDR1 LNHDA, CDR2 SQIVND (reference sequence). CDR3 length: 15 residues. Trimming took 7 bases from V and 7 from J, leaving 20 bases between them. The receptor was derived from a female donor with multiple sclerosis, enrolled in a pregnancy study. V and J are TRBV19 and TRBJ2-1; weak D call: TRBD2 (6 bases). The sample here was CD8+ T cells from peripheral blood mononuclear cells, taken before pregnancy. The CDR3 DNA sequence: TGTGCCAGTACCGGGGACTGGGGCGTCGCGAATGAGCAGTTCTTC. Its protein is CASTGDWGVANEQFF.